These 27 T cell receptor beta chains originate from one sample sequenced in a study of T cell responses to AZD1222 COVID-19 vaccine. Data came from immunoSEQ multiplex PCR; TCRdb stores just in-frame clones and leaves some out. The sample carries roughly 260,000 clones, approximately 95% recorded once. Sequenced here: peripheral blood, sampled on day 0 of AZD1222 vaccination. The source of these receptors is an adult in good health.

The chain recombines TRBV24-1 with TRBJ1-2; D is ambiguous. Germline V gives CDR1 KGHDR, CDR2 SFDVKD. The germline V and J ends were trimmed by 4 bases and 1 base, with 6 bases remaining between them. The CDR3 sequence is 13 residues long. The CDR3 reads CATSEADNYGYTF. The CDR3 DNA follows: TGTGCCACCAGTGAGGCCGATAACTATGGCTACACCTTC.

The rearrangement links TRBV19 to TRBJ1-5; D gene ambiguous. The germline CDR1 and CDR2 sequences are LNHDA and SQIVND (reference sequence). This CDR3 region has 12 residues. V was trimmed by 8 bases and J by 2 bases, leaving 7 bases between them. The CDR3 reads CASSTGNQPQHF. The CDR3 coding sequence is TGTGCCAGTTCTACGGGCAATCAGCCCCAGCATTTT.

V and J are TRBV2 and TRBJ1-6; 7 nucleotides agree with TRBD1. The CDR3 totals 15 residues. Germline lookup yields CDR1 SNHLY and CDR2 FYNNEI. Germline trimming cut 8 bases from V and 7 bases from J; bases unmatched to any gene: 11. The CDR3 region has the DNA TGTGCCAGCGGGTTAGAGGGGGCCTCCAATTCACCCCTCCACTTT. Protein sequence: CASGLEGASNSPLHF.

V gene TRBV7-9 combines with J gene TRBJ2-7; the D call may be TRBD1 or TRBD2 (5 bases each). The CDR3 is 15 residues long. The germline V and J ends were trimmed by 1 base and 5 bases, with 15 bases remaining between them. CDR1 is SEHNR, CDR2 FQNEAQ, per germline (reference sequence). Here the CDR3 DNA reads TGTGCCAGCAGCTTAGTGAGGGGTCCCCTCCACGAGCAGTACTTC. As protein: CASSLVRGPLHEQYF.

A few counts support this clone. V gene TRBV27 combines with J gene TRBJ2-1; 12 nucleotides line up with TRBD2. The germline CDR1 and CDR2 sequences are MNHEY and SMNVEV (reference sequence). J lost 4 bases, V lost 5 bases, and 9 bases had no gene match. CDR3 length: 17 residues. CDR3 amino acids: CASSTLAGGPEYNEQFF. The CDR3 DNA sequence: TGTGCCAGCAGTACGCTAGCGGGAGGGCCTGAGTACAATGAGCAGTTCTTC.

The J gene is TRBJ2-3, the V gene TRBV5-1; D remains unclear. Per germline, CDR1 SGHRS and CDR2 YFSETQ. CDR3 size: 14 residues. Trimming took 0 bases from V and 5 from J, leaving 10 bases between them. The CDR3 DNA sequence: TGCGCCAGCAGCTTGGGATTCGGCCGAGATACGCAGTATTTT. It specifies CASSLGFGRDTQYF.

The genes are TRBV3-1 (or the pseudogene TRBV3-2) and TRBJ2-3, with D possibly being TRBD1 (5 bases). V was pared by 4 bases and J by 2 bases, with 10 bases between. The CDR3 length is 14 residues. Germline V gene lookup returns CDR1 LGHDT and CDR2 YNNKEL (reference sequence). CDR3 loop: CASSRLTATDTQYF. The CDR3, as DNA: TGTGCCAGCAGCCGACTGACAGCCACAGATACGCAGTATTTT.

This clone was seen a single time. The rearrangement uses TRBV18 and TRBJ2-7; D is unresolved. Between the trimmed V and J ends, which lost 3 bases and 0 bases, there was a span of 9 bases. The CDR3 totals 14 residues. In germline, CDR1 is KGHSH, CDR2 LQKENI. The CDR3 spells CASSPPRSSYEQYF. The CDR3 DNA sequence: TGTGCCAGCTCACCGCCTCGGAGCTCCTACGAGCAGTACTTC.

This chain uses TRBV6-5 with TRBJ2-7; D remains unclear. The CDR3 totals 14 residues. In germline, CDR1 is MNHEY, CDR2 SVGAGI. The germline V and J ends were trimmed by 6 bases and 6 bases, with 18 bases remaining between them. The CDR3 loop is CASSDSLSSREQYF. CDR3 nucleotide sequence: TGTGCCAGCAGCGACTCCCTCAGTTCCCGCGAGCAGTACTTC.

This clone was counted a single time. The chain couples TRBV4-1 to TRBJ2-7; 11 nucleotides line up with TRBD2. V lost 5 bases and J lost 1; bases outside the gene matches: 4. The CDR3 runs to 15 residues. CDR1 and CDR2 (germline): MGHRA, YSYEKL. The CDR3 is CASSKGLADSYEQYF. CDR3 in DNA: TGCGCCAGCAGCAAGGGACTAGCGGATTCCTACGAGCAGTACTTC.

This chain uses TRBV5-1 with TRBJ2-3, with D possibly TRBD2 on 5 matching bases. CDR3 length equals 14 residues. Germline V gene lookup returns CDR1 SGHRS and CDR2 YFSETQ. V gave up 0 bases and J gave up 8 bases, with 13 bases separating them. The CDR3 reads CASSLEGGGGTQYF. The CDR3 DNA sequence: TGCGCCAGCAGCTTGGAGGGCGGAGGCGGTACGCAGTATTTT.

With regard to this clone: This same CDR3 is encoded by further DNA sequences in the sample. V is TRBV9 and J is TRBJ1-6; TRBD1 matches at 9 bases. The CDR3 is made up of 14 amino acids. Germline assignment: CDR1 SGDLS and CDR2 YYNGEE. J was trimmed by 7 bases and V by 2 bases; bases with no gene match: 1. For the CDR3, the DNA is TGTGCCAGCAGCGTTGGACAGGGGAATTCACCCCTCCACTTT. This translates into CASSVGQGNSPLHF.

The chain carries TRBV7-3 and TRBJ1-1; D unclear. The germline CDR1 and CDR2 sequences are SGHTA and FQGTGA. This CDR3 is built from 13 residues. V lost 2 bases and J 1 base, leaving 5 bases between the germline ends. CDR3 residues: CASSLSENTEAFF. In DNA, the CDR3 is TGTGCCAGCAGCTTATCAGAGAACACTGAAGCTTTCTTT.

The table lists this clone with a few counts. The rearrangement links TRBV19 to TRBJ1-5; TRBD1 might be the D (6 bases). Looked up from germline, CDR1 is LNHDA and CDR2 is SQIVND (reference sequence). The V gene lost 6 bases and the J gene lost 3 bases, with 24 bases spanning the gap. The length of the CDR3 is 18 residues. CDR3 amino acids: CASRGLGAFSGVNQPQHF. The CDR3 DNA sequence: TGTGCCAGTAGGGGCCTGGGAGCGTTCTCAGGGGTCAATCAGCCCCAGCATTTT.

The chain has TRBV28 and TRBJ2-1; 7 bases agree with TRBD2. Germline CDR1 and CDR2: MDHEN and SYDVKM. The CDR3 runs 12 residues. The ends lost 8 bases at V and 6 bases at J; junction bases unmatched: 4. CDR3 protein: CASQTSLNEQFF. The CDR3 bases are TGTGCCAGCCAGACTAGCCTCAATGAGCAGTTCTTC.

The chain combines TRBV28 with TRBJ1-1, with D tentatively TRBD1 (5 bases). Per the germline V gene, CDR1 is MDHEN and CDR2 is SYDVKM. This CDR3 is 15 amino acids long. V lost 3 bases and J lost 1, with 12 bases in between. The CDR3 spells CASSLGGASNTEAFF. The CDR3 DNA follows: TGTGCCAGCAGTTTGGGAGGGGCCTCGAACACTGAAGCTTTCTTT.

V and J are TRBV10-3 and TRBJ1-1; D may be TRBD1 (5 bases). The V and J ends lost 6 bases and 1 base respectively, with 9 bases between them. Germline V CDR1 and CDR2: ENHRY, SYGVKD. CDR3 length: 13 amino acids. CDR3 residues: CAIRDRPNTEAFF. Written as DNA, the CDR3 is TGTGCCATCAGAGACAGACCGAACACTGAAGCTTTCTTT.

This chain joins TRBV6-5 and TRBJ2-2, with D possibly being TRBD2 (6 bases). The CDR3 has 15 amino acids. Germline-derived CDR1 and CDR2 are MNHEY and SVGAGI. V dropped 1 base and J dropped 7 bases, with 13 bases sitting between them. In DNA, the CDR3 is TGTGCCAGCAGTTACTTGACTAGGGCTAACGGGGAGCTGTTTTTT. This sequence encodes CASSYLTRANGELFF.

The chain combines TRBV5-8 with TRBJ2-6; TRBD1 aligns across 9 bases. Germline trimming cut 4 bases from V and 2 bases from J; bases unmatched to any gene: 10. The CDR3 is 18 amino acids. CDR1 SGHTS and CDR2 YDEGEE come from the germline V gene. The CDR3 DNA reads TGTGCCAGCAGCCTTTGGACAGGGGCAGGCCCTGGGGCCAACGTCCTGACTTTC. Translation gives CASSLWTGAGPGANVLTF.

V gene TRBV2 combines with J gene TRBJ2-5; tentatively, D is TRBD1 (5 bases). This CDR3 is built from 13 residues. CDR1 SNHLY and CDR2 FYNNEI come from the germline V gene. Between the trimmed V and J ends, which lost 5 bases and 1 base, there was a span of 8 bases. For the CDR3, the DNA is TGTGCCAGCAGTCCTGACAGCCAAGAGACCCAGTACTTC. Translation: CASSPDSQETQYF.

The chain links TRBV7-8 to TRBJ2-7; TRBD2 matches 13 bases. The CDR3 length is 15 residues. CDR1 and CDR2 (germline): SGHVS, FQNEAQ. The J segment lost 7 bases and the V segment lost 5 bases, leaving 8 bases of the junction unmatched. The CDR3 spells CASSPGTSGTREQYF. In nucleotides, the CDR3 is TGTGCCAGCAGCCCGGGGACTAGCGGGACAAGGGAGCAGTACTTC.

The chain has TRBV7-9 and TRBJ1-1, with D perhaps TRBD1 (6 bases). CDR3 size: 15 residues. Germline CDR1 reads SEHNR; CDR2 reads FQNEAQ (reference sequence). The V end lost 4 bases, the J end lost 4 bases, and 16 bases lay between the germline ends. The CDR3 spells CASSYPREGGTEAFF. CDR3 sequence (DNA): TGTGCCAGCAGCTACCCCAGGGAAGGGGGCACTGAAGCTTTCTTT.

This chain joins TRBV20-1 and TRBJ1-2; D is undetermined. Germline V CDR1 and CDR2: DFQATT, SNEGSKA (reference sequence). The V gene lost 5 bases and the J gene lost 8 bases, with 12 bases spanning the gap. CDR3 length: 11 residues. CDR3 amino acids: CSAPRRIGYTF. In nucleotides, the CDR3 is TGCAGTGCTCCTAGGAGGATAGGCTACACCTTC.

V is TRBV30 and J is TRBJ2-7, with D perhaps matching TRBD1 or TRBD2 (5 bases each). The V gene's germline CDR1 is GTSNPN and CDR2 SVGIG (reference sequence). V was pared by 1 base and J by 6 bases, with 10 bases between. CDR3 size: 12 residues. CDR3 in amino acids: CAWSGLGTEQYF. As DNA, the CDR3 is TGTGCCTGGAGTGGGTTGGGGACCGAGCAGTACTTC.

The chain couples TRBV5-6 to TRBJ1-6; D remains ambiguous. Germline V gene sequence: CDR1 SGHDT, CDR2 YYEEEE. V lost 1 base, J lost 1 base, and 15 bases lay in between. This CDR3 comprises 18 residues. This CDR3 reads CASSLRQVLGSYNSPLHF. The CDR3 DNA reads TGTGCCAGCAGCTTGAGGCAGGTTCTCGGTTCCTATAATTCACCCCTCCACTTT. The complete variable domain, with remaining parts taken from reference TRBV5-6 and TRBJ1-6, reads DAGVTQSPTHLIKTRGQQVTLRCSPKSGHDTVSWYQQALGQGPQFIFQYYEEEERQRGNFPDRFSGHQFPNYSSELNVNALLLGDSALYLCASSLRQVLGSYNSPLHFGNGTRLTVT.

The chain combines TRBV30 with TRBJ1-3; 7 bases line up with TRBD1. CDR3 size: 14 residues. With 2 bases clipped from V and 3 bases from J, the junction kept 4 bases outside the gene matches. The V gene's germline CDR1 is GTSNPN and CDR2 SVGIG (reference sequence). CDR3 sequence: CAWSPTGVGNTIYF. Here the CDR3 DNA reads TGTGCCTGGAGTCCCACAGGGGTTGGAAACACCATATATTTT.

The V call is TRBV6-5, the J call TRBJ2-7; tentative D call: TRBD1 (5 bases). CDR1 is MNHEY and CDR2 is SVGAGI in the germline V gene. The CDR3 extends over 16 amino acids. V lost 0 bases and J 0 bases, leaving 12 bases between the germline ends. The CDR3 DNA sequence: TGTGCCAGCAGTTACTCTGAAGACAGTCTCTCCTACGAGCAGTACTTC. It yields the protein CASSYSEDSLSYEQYF.